The 26 T cell receptor beta chains in this list originate from one sample, sequenced in a study of T-cell reconstitution after alpha-beta-depleted transplantation in children. Using unique molecular identifiers, the investigators prepared the TCRbeta library. TCRdb fed the PCR reads into MiXCR, producing one record per CDR3 protein. This sample carries approximately 300,000 distinct CDR3 sequences, around 10% of them seen once, and the ten largest clones take 20% to 30%. Source: peripheral blood, taken 180 days after TCRalphabeta/CD19-depleted stem cell transplant. Source of these receptors: a male patient aged 2 to 10 who had a stem cell transplant for chronic granulomatous disease, so the T cells may come from the graft donor.

The table lists this clonotype with many counts. V usage is TRBV10-3 and J usage is TRBJ2-3, with 7 bases fitting TRBD2. Germline CDR1 and CDR2: ENHRY and SYGVKD. The CDR3 loop spans 13 amino acids. Trimming at V came to 7 bases and at J to 3 bases, leaving 4 bases not matched to a gene. CDR3 loop: CAIKAGSTDTQYF. CDR3 nucleotides: TGTGCCATCAAAGCGGGATCAACAGATACGCAGTATTTT.

In the case of this clonotype: This may be a read error: a much more frequent sequence differs by one nucleotide. The gene calls are TRBV5-1 and TRBJ1-2, with 10 bases identical to TRBD1. Germline assignment: CDR1 SGHRS and CDR2 YFSETQ. This CDR3 is 14 amino acids long. The ends lost 6 bases at V and 7 bases at J; junction bases unmatched: 9. This CDR3 reads CASNLGQGVGGYTF. As DNA, the CDR3 is TGCGCCAGCAACTTAGGACAGGGGGTTGGTGGCTACACCTTC.

The gene calls are TRBV5-1 and TRBJ2-7; no definite D call. Trimming cost V 4 bases and J 0 bases, with 17 bases left between them. CDR3 size: 16 residues. CDR1 is SGHRS and CDR2 is YFSETQ in the germline V gene. CDR3 in amino acids: CASSLDSPTTSYEQYF. The DNA of the CDR3 is TGCGCCAGCAGCCTCGATAGTCCGACGACCTCCTACGAGCAGTACTTC.

This clonotype was counted at least ten times. V gene TRBV5-1 combines with J gene TRBJ1-2, with 9 positions matching TRBD1. After removal of 0 bases from V and 6 bases from J, the junction contained 6 bases not matched to a gene. The CDR3 extends over 15 amino acids. The germline V gene has CDR1 SGHRS and CDR2 YFSETQ. The DNA for the CDR3 is TGCGCCAGCAGCTTGGGTAAACAGGGGGCGAATGGCTACACCTTC. This gives the protein CASSLGKQGANGYTF.

This clonotype was detected ten times or more. This chain uses TRBV7-9 with TRBJ2-6; either TRBD1 or TRBD2 may fit D (5 bases each). The CDR3 consists of 17 residues. Per the germline V gene, CDR1 is SEHNR and CDR2 is FQNEAQ (reference sequence). V was shortened by 5 bases and J by 0 bases, with 14 bases between the two germline ends. As DNA, the CDR3 is TGTGCCAGCAGCCCTGGGGGTTGGGACTCTGGGGCCAACGTCCTGACTTTC. Protein sequence: CASSPGGWDSGANVLTF.

This clonotype was recorded at least ten times. This sequence joins TRBV6-1 and TRBJ2-1; D may correspond to TRBD1 or TRBD2 (5 bases each). Germline assignment: CDR1 MNHNS and CDR2 SASEGT. This CDR3 has 15 residues. Trimming cost V 7 bases and J 3 bases, with 16 bases left between them. This CDR3 is CASTPRDPLYNEQFF. CDR3 sequence (DNA): TGTGCCAGCACTCCGAGGGACCCGCTCTACAATGAGCAGTTCTTC.

The rearrangement joins TRBV19 to TRBJ1-1, with 7 bases aligning to TRBD1. The V gene's germline CDR1 is LNHDA and CDR2 SQIVND (reference sequence). The CDR3 length is 17 residues. V lost 6 bases and J lost 0; bases outside the gene matches: 13. In DNA form, the CDR3 reads TGTGCCAGTAGCTTACCGACAGGGTTGCCCATGAACACTGAAGCTTTCTTT. Translation gives CASSLPTGLPMNTEAFF.

Worth noting for this clonotype: A much larger clone sits a single nucleotide away, making a read error possible. J is TRBJ1-3 and V is TRBV6-5, with D uncertain. The CDR3 is made up of 15 amino acids. V lost 3 bases and J 0 bases, leaving 9 bases between the germline ends. Germline CDR1 and CDR2: MNHEY and SVGAGI. The DNA for the CDR3 is TGTGCCAGCAGTTATTCTCCTCCCTCTGGAAACACCATATATTTT. Translation gives CASSYSPPSGNTIYF.

The rearrangement joins TRBV19 to TRBJ2-1; D might be TRBD2 (5 bases). The CDR3 consists of 14 residues. V was shortened by 9 bases and J by 0 bases, with 12 bases between the two germline ends. CDR1 and CDR2 from the germline V gene are LNHDA and SQIVND (reference sequence). The CDR3 DNA reads TGTGCCAGCCTTGCGAGGGACTCCTACAATGAGCAGTTCTTC. Protein: CASLARDSYNEQFF.

This clonotype was recorded once. A much larger clone differs from this one at a single base, so this may be a read error. V gene TRBV5-1 combines with J gene TRBJ2-3; possibly TRBD2 for D (5 bases). Germline V lookup: CDR1 SGHRS, CDR2 YFSETQ. This CDR3 region has 13 residues. V was pared by 6 bases and J by 0 bases, with 8 bases between. CDR3 amino acids: CASIGLSTDTQYF. The CDR3, as DNA: TGCGCCAGCATCGGACTGAGCACAGATACGCAGTATTTT.

This clonotype was found many times. CDR3 sequence (DNA): TGTGCCAGCAGTTTCCGGGACCTGCAGTACTTC. It specifies CASSFRDLQYF. The chain uses TRBV12-3 or TRBV12-4 and TRBJ2-7; either TRBD1 or TRBD2 may fit D (5 bases each). The CDR3 covers 11 residues. Trimming shortened V by 3 bases and J by 9 bases, and 9 bases separated the two germline ends.

This clonotype has ten or more counts. The rearrangement joins TRBV12-3 or TRBV12-4 to TRBJ1-6; D unresolved. The CDR3 runs to 14 residues. The germline V and J ends were trimmed by 0 bases and 7 bases, with 7 bases remaining between them. The CDR3 DNA reads as TGTGCCAGCAGTTTAGCGGGAGCCAATTCACCCCTCCACTTT. Protein product: CASSLAGANSPLHF.

Worth noting for this clonotype: This may come from a read error, since a much larger clone is one base off. The rearrangement uses TRBV7-3 and TRBJ2-1; D is tentatively TRBD1 or TRBD2 (5 bases each). The CDR3 contains 15 residues. CDR1 and CDR2 from the germline V gene are SGHTA and FQGTGA. CDR3 sequence: CDSSLTGGLDNEQFF. DNA for the CDR3: TGTGACAGCAGCTTAACAGGCGGGCTGGACAATGAGCAGTTCTTC.

The chain couples TRBV4-1 to TRBJ2-7; 11 bases match TRBD2. Germline lookup yields CDR1 MGHRA and CDR2 YSYEKL. The trim removed 4 bases at V and 2 bases at J, leaving 7 bases unmatched. CDR3 length: 16 residues. The CDR3 bases are TGCGCCAGCAGCCCTAGTACTAGCGGGGGCACCTACGAGCAGTACTTC. It translates to CASSPSTSGGTYEQYF.

This clonotype was counted ten times or more. The genes are TRBV3-1 and TRBJ2-5; no reliable D call. Deletions cut 0 bases from V and 2 bases from J, with 13 bases between. This CDR3 has 16 residues. The germline V gene has CDR1 LGHDT and CDR2 YNNKEL (reference sequence). The CDR3 reads CASSQEGRVWQETQYF. CDR3 sequence (DNA): TGTGCCAGCAGCCAAGAGGGAAGGGTTTGGCAAGAGACCCAGTACTTC.

This clonotype showed up just a few times. This sequence joins TRBV18 and TRBJ1-1; D uncertain. CDR1 KGHSH and CDR2 LQKENI come from the germline V gene. This CDR3 comprises 14 residues. V lost 3 bases, J lost 7 bases, and 15 bases lay in between. CDR3 in DNA: TGTGCCAGCTCACCTGAGTACGCCTTAGTTGAAGCTTTCTTT. It codes for CASSPEYALVEAFF.

This clonotype was seen repeatedly, ten times or more. The CDR3 here is CASSPPPGYNEQFF. The DNA of the CDR3 is TGTGCCAGCTCACCGCCCCCCGGCTACAATGAGCAGTTCTTC. This chain joins TRBV18 and TRBJ2-1, with D unclear. The germline V and J ends were trimmed by 3 bases and 3 bases, with 9 bases remaining between them. Germline V gene sequence: CDR1 KGHSH, CDR2 LQKENI. CDR3 size: 14 residues. Together with reference TRBV18 and TRBJ2-1, the CDR3 gives the full variable domain: NAGVMQNPRHLVRRRGQEARLRCSPMKGHSHVYWYRQLPEEGLKFMVYLQKENIIDESGMPKERFSAEFPKEGPSILRIQQVVRGDSAAYFCASSPPPGYNEQFFGPGTRLTVL.

This clonotype was detected ten times or more. The rearrangement joins TRBV28 to TRBJ2-2, with 8 nucleotides matching TRBD2. V lost 6 bases and J lost 5; bases outside the gene matches: 11. The V gene's germline CDR1 is MDHEN and CDR2 SYDVKM. The CDR3 spans 16 residues. The CDR3 region is CASSFSGKRQTGELFF. The CDR3 DNA reads TGTGCCAGCAGCTTTAGCGGGAAAAGGCAAACCGGGGAGCTGTTTTTT.

This clonotype was picked up many times. The germline gene is not matched at one end of the junction; a read error may be the cause. The genes are TRBV12-3 or TRBV12-4 and TRBJ1-5, with D possibly being TRBD1 (6 bases). This CDR3 has 14 residues. The CDR3: CASGFTGSNQPQHF. For the CDR3, the DNA is TGTGCCAGCGGTTTTACAGGGAGTAATCAGCCCCAGCATTTT.

This chain uses TRBV7-6 with TRBJ1-6; 12 bases map to TRBD1. J lost 8 bases, V lost 3 bases, and 2 bases had no gene match. The CDR3 length is 15 residues. Germline lookup yields CDR1 SGHVS and CDR2 FNYEAQ. CDR3 sequence: CASSFGTGGDSPLHF. CDR3 DNA sequence: TGTGCCAGCAGCTTCGGGACAGGGGGCGATTCACCCCTCCACTTT.

This clonotype has ten or more counts. The J gene is TRBJ1-3, the V gene TRBV27; D is ambiguous. Germline-derived CDR1 and CDR2 are MNHEY and SMNVEV (reference sequence). Between the trimmed V and J ends, which lost 7 bases and 4 bases, there was a span of 8 bases. The CDR3 consists of 12 residues. The DNA for the CDR3 is TGTGCCAGCATGGGTCGGGGAAACACCATATATTTT. Its translation: CASMGRGNTIYF.

This clonotype was observed many times. The chain couples TRBV15 to TRBJ2-1; D perhaps matches TRBD2 (5 bases). The CDR3 runs to 13 residues. The germline V and J ends were trimmed by 3 bases and 10 bases, with 13 bases remaining between them. Germline assignment: CDR1 LNHNV and CDR2 YYDKDF (reference sequence). Written as DNA, the CDR3 is TGTGCCACCAGCAGGGACCCTTCGGGGGAGCAGTTCTTC. It codes for CATSRDPSGEQFF. Filled out from reference TRBV15 and TRBJ2-1, the complete variable domain reads DAMVIQNPRYQVTQFGKPVTLSCSQTLNHNVMYWYQQKSSQAPKLLFHYYDKDFNNEADTPDNFQSRRPNTSFCFLDIRSPGLGDTAMYLCATSRDPSGEQFFGPGTRLTVL.

This clonotype was observed at least ten times. The rearrangement uses TRBV12-3 or TRBV12-4 and TRBJ2-1, with D tentatively TRBD1 or TRBD2 (7 bases each). The CDR3 is made up of 15 amino acids. The V end lost 5 bases, the J end lost 2 bases, and 13 bases lay between the germline ends. CDR3 sequence (DNA): TGTGCCAGCAGTGCCCAGGGGGGGCCCTACAATGAGCAGTTCTTC. It translates to CASSAQGGPYNEQFF.

Points on this clonotype: Since a much larger clone is just one base distant, this may be a read error. The chain carries TRBV9 and TRBJ2-2; tentative D call: TRBD1 (6 bases). In germline, CDR1 is SGDLS, CDR2 YYNGEE. V gave up 9 bases and J gave up 3 bases, with 18 bases separating them. This CDR3 spans 15 amino acids. The CDR3 region has the DNA TGTGCCAACAGAGGGGGACGCTGGGACACCGGGGAGCTGTTTTTT. As protein: CANRGGRWDTGELFF.

The chain couples TRBV20-1 to TRBJ2-7; D is ambiguous. V lost 3 bases, J lost 0 bases, and 15 bases lay in between. This CDR3 spans 15 amino acids. CDR1 and CDR2 (germline): DFQATT, SNEGSKA (reference sequence). CDR3 in amino acids: CSASRLVGVSYEQYF. The CDR3 region has the DNA TGCAGTGCTAGTAGGCTAGTCGGCGTCTCCTACGAGCAGTACTTC.

This clonotype was observed at least ten times. This chain links TRBV20-1 with TRBJ2-1; 9 positions agree with TRBD1. The germline V gene has CDR1 DFQATT and CDR2 SNEGSKA (reference sequence). This CDR3 is 15 amino acids long. V lost 5 bases and J lost 6; bases outside the gene matches: 11. CDR3 DNA: TGCAGTGCTCGACCCTCGGACAGGGGTGGCAATGAGCAGTTCTTC. Amino acids: CSARPSDRGGNEQFF.